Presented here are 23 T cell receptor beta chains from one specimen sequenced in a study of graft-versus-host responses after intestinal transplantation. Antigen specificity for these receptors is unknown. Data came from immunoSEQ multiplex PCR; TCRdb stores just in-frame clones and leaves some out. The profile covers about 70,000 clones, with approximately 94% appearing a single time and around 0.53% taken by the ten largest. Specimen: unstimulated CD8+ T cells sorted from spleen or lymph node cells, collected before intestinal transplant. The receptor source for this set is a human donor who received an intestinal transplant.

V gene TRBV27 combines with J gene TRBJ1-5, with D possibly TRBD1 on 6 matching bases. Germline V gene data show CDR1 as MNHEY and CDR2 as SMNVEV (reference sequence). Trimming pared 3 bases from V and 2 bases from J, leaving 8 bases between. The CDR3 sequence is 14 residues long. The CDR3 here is CASSFAGGNQPQHF. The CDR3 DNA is TGTGCCAGCAGTTTTGCAGGGGGCAATCAGCCCCAGCATTTT.

CDR3 DNA: TGTGCCAGTAGTATGGACAGGGGTTTAGTCAATCAGCCCCAGCATTTT. Translated, it gives CASSMDRGLVNQPQHF. The gene calls are TRBV19 and TRBJ1-5; the match to TRBD1 covers 9 bases. The germline V gene encodes CDR1 LNHDA and CDR2 SQIVND (reference sequence). This CDR3 has 16 residues. V trimming: 3 bases; J trimming: 3 bases; junction bases outside the gene matches: 6. Full variable domain (rest looked up from reference TRBV19 and TRBJ1-5): DGGITQSPKYLFRKEGQNVTLSCEQNLNHDAMYWYRQDPGQGLRLIYYSQIVNDFQKGDIAEGYSVSREKKESFPLTVTSAQKNPTAFYLCASSMDRGLVNQPQHFGDGTRLSIL.

CDR3 amino acids: CASSFLHVDTIYF. In nucleotides, the CDR3 is TGTGCCAGCAGCTTCCTTCACGTGGACACCATATATTTT. The chain combines TRBV7-2 with TRBJ1-3; D is unresolved. V was trimmed by 3 bases and J by 8 bases, leaving 11 bases between them. The CDR3 spans 13 residues. The V gene's germline CDR1 is SGHTA and CDR2 FQGNSA.

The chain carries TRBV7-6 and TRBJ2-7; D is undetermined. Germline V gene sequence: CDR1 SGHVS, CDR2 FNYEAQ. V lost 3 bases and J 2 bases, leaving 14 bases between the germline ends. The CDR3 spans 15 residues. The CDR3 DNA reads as TGTGCCAGCAGCTTTTTGAATTTTGGGACCTACGAGCAGTACTTC. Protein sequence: CASSFLNFGTYEQYF.

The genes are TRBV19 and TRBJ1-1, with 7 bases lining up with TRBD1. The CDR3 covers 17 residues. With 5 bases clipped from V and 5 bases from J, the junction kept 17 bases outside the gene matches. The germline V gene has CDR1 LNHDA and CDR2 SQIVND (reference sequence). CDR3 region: CASSVQGDFPVGTEAFF. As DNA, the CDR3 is TGTGCCAGTAGTGTCCAGGGGGACTTTCCAGTGGGAACTGAAGCTTTCTTT.

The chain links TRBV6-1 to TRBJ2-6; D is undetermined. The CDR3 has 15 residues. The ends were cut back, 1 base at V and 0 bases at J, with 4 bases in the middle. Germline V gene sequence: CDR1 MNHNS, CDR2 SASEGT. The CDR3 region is CASSEDISGANVLTF. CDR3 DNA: TGTGCCAGCAGTGAAGATATCTCTGGGGCCAACGTCCTGACTTTC.

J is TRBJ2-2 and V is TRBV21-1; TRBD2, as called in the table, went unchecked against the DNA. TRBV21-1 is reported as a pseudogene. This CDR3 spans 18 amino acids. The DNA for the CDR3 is TGTGCCAGCAGCACACTACGGGTAGCGGGAGGTCTCACCGGGGAGCTGTTTTTT. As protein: CASSTLRVAGGLTGELFF.

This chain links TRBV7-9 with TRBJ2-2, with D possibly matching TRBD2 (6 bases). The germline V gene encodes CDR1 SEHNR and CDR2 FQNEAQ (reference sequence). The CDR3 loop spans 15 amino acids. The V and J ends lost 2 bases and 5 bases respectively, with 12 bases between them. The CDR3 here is CASSLSGRLTGELFF. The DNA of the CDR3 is TGTGCCAGCAGCTTATCAGGGAGGTTGACCGGGGAGCTGTTTTTT. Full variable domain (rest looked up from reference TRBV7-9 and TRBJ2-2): DTGVSQNPRHKITKRGQNVTFRCDPISEHNRLYWYRQTLGQGPEFLTYFQNEAQLEKSRLLSDRFSAERPKGSFSTLEIQRTEQGDSAMYLCASSLSGRLTGELFFGEGSRLTVL.

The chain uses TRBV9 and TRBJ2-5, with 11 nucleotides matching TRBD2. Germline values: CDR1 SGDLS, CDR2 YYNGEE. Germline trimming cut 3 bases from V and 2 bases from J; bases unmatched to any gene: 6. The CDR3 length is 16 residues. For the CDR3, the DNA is TGTGCCAGCAGCGAGGGGACTAGCGGTTATCAAGAGACCCAGTACTTC. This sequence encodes CASSEGTSGYQETQYF.

The CDR3 reads CASSLVYEQYF. CDR3 bases: TGTGCCAGCAGCTTGGTCTACGAGCAGTACTTC. V usage is TRBV5-8 and J usage is TRBJ2-5; D is ambiguous. The assigned J gene may be wrong: the sequence end matches TRBJ2-7 better. The CDR3 contains 11 residues. Germline CDR1 is SGHTS and CDR2 is YDEGEE.

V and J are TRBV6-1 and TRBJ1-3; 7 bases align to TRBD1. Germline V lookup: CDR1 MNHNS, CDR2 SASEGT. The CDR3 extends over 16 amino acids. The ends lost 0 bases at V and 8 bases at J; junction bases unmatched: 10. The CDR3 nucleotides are TGTGCCAGCAGTGAAGCACAGCAGGGGGTGATATACACCATATATTTT. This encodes CASSEAQQGVIYTIYF.

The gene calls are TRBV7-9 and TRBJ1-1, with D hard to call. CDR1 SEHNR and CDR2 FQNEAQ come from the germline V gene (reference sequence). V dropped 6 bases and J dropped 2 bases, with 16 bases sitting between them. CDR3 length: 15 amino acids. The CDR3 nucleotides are TGTGCCAGCAGTCATATCTCTACAGATAACACTGAAGCTTTCTTT. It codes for CASSHISTDNTEAFF.

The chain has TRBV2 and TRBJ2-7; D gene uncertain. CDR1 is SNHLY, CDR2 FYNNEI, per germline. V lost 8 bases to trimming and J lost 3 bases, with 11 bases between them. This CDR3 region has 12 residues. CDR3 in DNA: TGTGCCAGCGACCCGGCAGACTACGAGCAGTACTTC. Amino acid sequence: CASDPADYEQYF.

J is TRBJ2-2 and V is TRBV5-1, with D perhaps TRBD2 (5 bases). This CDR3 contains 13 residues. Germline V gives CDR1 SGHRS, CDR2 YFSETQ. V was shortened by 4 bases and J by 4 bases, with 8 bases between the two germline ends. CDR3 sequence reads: CASSRDLTGELFF. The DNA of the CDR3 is TGCGCCAGCAGCCGGGATCTCACCGGGGAGCTGTTTTTT.

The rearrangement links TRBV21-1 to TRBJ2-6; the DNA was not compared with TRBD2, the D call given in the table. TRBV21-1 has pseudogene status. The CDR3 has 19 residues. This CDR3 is CASSPTGLAGISGANVLTF. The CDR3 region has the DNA TGTGCCAGCAGCCCTACTGGGCTAGCGGGGATCTCTGGGGCCAACGTCCTGACTTTC.

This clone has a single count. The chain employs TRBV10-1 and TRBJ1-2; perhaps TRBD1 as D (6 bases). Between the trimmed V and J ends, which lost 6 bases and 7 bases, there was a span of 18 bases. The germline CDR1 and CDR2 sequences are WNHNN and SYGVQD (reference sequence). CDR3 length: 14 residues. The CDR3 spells CASSYDRWKSGYTF. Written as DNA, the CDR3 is TGCGCCAGCAGCTACGACAGGTGGAAGAGTGGCTACACCTTC.

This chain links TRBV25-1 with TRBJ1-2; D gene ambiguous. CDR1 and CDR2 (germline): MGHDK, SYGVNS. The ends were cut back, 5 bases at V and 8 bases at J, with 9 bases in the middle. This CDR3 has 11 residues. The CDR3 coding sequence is TGTGCCAGCAGTTTGGGTGTCGGCTACACCTTC. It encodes CASSLGVGYTF.

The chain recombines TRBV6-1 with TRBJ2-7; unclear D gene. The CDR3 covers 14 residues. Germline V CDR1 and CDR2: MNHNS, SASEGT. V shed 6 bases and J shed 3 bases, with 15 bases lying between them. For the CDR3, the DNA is TGTGCCAGCAGGCCTGGCGGTCCAAGCTACGAGCAGTACTTC. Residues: CASRPGGPSYEQYF.

The CDR3 is CASSPPGGEFNEKLFF. As DNA, the CDR3 is TGTGCCAGCTCACCACCGGGCGGGGAATTTAATGAAAAACTGTTTTTT. This chain uses TRBV18 with TRBJ1-4; no clear D gene. The CDR3 sequence is 16 residues long. Germline CDR1 and CDR2: KGHSH and LQKENI. Trimming cost V 0 bases and J 4 bases, with 12 bases left between them.

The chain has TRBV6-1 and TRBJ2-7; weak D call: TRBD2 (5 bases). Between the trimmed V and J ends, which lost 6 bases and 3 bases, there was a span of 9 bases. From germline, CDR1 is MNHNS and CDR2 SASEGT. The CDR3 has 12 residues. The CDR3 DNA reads TGTGCCAGCAGATCGGGGATCTACGAGCAGTACTTC. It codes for CASRSGIYEQYF.

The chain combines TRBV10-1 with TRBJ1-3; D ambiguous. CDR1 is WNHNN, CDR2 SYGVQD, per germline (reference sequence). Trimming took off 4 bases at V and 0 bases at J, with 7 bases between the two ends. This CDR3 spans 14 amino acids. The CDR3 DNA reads TGCGCCAGCAGTGGGACCGGCTCTGGAAACACCATATATTTT. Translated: CASSGTGSGNTIYF.

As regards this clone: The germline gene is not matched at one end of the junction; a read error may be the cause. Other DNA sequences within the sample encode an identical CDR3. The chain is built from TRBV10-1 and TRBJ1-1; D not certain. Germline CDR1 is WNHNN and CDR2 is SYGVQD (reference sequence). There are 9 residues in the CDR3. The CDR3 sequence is CAGNTEAFF. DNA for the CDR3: TGCGCCGGGAACACTGAGGCTTTCTTT.

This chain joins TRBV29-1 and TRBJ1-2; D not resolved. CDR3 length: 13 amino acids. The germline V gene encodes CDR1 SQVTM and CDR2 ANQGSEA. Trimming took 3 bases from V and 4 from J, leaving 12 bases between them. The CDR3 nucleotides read TGCAGCGTTGAGTTTGGGAGTTCCTATGGCTACACCTTC. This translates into CSVEFGSSYGYTF.